What follows are 23 T cell receptor beta chains derived from one specimen sequenced in a study of T cell repertoires in cytomegalovirus infection. TCRdb re-called the reads with MiXCR, one entry per CDR3 protein. The repertoire holds around 500,000 distinct CDR3 sequences, with about 42% as singletons. These TCRs' antigens remain unknown. Here the sequenced sample was cultured PBMCs, taken from culture after CMV antigen stimulation. Every receptor here comes from a human donor in good health (CMV status not recorded). Some clones in this sample may be carry-over from other donors' samples.

This clonotype was seen a handful of times. The chain combines TRBV19 with TRBJ1-5; the match to TRBD1 covers 8 bases. The CDR3 extends over 18 amino acids. Germline lookup yields CDR1 LNHDA and CDR2 SQIVND (reference sequence). With 1 base clipped from V and 5 bases from J, the junction kept 13 bases outside the gene matches. The CDR3 DNA is TGTGCCAGTAGTATAGGTCCGACAGGGGCCCGGGCAGATCAGCCCCAGCATTTT. Its protein product is CASSIGPTGARADQPQHF.

The chain has TRBV19 and TRBJ2-7; TRBD2 agrees at 13 bases. V lost 5 bases and J lost 3; bases outside the gene matches: 4. This CDR3 spans 15 amino acids. CDR1 LNHDA and CDR2 SQIVND come from the germline V gene (reference sequence). For the CDR3, the DNA is TGTGCCAGTAGTGCAGGGACTAGCGGGAACTACGAGCAGTACTTC. It translates to CASSAGTSGNYEQYF.

This clonotype showed up just a few times. The chain combines TRBV7-2 with TRBJ2-7; 7 bases line up with TRBD2. CDR1 and CDR2 from the germline V gene are SGHTA and FQGNSA. V shed 3 bases and J 2 bases; nucleotides not matched to a gene: 7. The CDR3 runs 15 residues. CDR3 sequence (DNA): TGTGCCAGCAGCTTGAAGAGGGAGGGCCCCTACGAGCAGTACTTC. Translating it yields CASSLKREGPYEQYF.

The rearrangement joins TRBV27 to TRBJ2-2, with D hard to call. CDR1 is MNHEY, CDR2 SMNVEV, per germline (reference sequence). CDR3 size: 15 residues. Trimming left V 3 bases short and J 0 bases short, with 8 bases between. The CDR3 nucleotides read TGTGCCAGCAGTTTGTTCTCTGCGAACACCGGGGAGCTGTTTTTT. Protein product: CASSLFSANTGELFF.

This clonotype is a singleton in its sample. CDR3 in amino acids: CASRGYTGELFF. Here the CDR3 DNA reads TGTGCCAGCAGAGGGTACACCGGGGAGCTGTTTTTT. The chain combines TRBV6-1 with TRBJ2-2, with D unresolved. CDR3 length: 12 residues. Trimming took off 6 bases at V and 3 bases at J, with 5 bases between the two ends. Germline V lookup: CDR1 MNHNS, CDR2 SASEGT.

The chain employs TRBV7-8 and TRBJ1-2, with D maybe TRBD1 (5 bases). Trimming removed 6 bases from V and 4 bases from J, with 21 bases in between. The CDR3 consists of 16 residues. The germline V gene encodes CDR1 SGHVS and CDR2 FQNEAQ. CDR3 sequence (DNA): TGTGCCAGCAGTCCCTACAGAGGGCCGGGGACCTATGGCTACACCTTC. The encoded protein is CASSPYRGPGTYGYTF.

This clonotype was counted only a few times. The CDR3 DNA reads as TGTGCCAGCAGTTACTTGACAGGGAGCACCGGGGAGCTGTTTTTT. Amino acid sequence: CASSYLTGSTGELFF. The chain couples TRBV6-2 or TRBV6-3 to TRBJ2-2; TRBD1 matches 7 bases. This CDR3 is 15 amino acids long. The V gene end was trimmed by 1 base and the J gene end by 4 bases; junction bases not matched to a gene: 3. Germline V gene lookup returns CDR1 MNHEY and CDR2 SVGEGT.

This clonotype has just a few counts. This chain uses TRBV6-2 or TRBV6-3 with TRBJ2-7, with D hard to call. Germline values: CDR1 MNHEY, CDR2 SVGEGT. The CDR3 has 14 residues. V was pared by 0 bases and J by 2 bases, with 8 bases between. The CDR3 DNA is TGTGCCAGCAGTTACTCGGCAGGCCCCTACGAGCAGTACTTC. It is translated as CASSYSAGPYEQYF.

There are a few counts of this clonotype. The chain combines TRBV7-2 with TRBJ2-4; no clear D. Trimming pared 6 bases from V and 0 bases from J, leaving 12 bases between. Germline values: CDR1 SGHTA, CDR2 FQGNSA. The CDR3 runs to 15 residues. The CDR3 loop is CASSYYSAAKNIQYF. In DNA, the CDR3 is TGTGCCAGCAGTTACTACAGTGCAGCCAAAAACATTCAGTACTTC.

V usage is TRBV7-9 and J usage is TRBJ2-1; D not certain. This CDR3 is 15 amino acids long. V was clipped by 0 bases and J by 3 bases, with 9 bases between them. The germline gives CDR1 SEHNR, CDR2 FQNEAQ (reference sequence). CDR3 sequence (DNA): TGTGCCAGCAGCTTAGCGTACATGATCTACAATGAGCAGTTCTTC. This gives the protein CASSLAYMIYNEQFF.

This chain links TRBV7-9 with TRBJ2-1; a possible D gene is TRBD1 (6 bases). Germline V CDR1 and CDR2: SEHNR, FQNEAQ (reference sequence). The CDR3 is 13 residues long. Trimming stripped 5 bases from V and 8 bases from J, with 13 bases between. The CDR3 loop is CASSTTGSDEQFF. The CDR3 DNA follows: TGTGCCAGCAGCACGACAGGTTCCGATGAGCAGTTCTTC.

The chain uses TRBV24-1 and TRBJ2-2; 9 nucleotides agree with TRBD1. The CDR3 runs to 16 residues. Germline values: CDR1 KGHDR, CDR2 SFDVKD. V gave up 4 bases and J gave up 6 bases; unmatched junction bases: 8. The CDR3 loop is CATSDPRTGDAGELFF. The CDR3 DNA reads as TGTGCCACCAGTGACCCCCGGACAGGGGACGCCGGGGAGCTGTTTTTT.

This clonotype came up a few times. The genes are TRBV7-2 and TRBJ2-1; D remains unclear. This CDR3 spans 15 amino acids. V lost 2 bases to trimming and J lost 0 bases, with 8 bases between them. Germline CDR1 reads SGHTA; CDR2 reads FQGNSA. The CDR3 DNA reads TGTGCCAGCAGCTTAACTGCGGTCTCCTACAATGAGCAGTTCTTC. Amino acid sequence: CASSLTAVSYNEQFF.

A word on this clonotype: A much larger clonotype is one base distant, so this may be a read error. J is TRBJ2-4 and V is TRBV7-2; 9 bases are shared with TRBD2. CDR3 length equals 16 residues. Per the germline V gene, CDR1 is SGHTA and CDR2 is FQGNSA. Trimming took 1 base from V and 10 from J; bases not matched to a gene: 11. The CDR3 bases are TGTGCCAGCAGCTTAGTGTCAGCGGGAGGTGGAAAGATTCAGTACTTC. This gives the protein CASSLVSAGGGKIQYF.

The V call is TRBV20-1, the J call TRBJ2-5; D unresolved. CDR3 size: 14 residues. Germline CDR1 DFQATT, CDR2 SNEGSKA (reference sequence). V lost 7 bases, J lost 3 bases, and 18 bases lay in between. CDR3 DNA: TGCAGTGTTCCCCCGCTGGGCATTAAAGAGACCCAGTACTTC. Translation gives CSVPPLGIKETQYF.

This clonotype was detected a few times. This chain uses TRBV7-8 with TRBJ2-7; D possibly corresponds to TRBD2 (5 bases). The germline CDR1 and CDR2 sequences are SGHVS and FQNEAQ. The V gene lost 3 bases and the J gene lost 6 bases, with 12 bases spanning the gap. The CDR3 has 13 amino acids. The CDR3 nucleotides read TGTGCCAGCAGCTTGAGAACTAGTCGCGAGCAGTACTTC. Amino acid sequence: CASSLRTSREQYF.

V usage is TRBV2 and J usage is TRBJ1-1; D is possibly TRBD1 (5 bases). V lost 6 bases, J lost 2 bases, and 10 bases lay in between. The CDR3 consists of 13 residues. The germline CDR1 and CDR2 sequences are SNHLY and FYNNEI. CDR3 DNA: TGTGCCAGCAGCGACCAGGGTAACACTGAAGCTTTCTTT. It specifies CASSDQGNTEAFF. The whole variable domain, remainder taken from reference TRBV2 and TRBJ1-1, is EPEVTQTPSHQVTQMGQEVILRCVPISNHLYFYWYRQILGQKVEFLVSFYNNEISEKSEIFDDQFSVERPDGSNFTLKIRSTKLEDSAMYFCASSDQGNTEAFFGQGTRLTVV.

The chain couples TRBV2 to TRBJ1-5, with TRBD1 matching over 7 bases. V lost 6 bases, J lost 3 bases, and 8 bases stayed unmatched. Germline V CDR1 and CDR2: SNHLY, FYNNEI. This CDR3 comprises 15 residues. CDR3 residues: CASSLQGITNQPQHF. CDR3 coding DNA: TGTGCCAGCAGCTTACAGGGGATTACCAATCAGCCCCAGCATTTT.

On this clonotype itself: At one boundary the junction diverges from the germline segment, which might be a read error. This chain connects TRBV6-5 to TRBJ2-7; possible D gene TRBD2, 5 bases. Germline CDR1 MNHEY, CDR2 SVGAGI. There are 14 residues in the CDR3. CDR3 in DNA: TGTGCCAGCAGCAAGAGGGAGTCCTCCTCCGAGCAGTACTTC. It yields the protein CASSKRESSSEQYF.

This rearrangement joins TRBV20-1 to TRBJ2-7; 8 bases line up with TRBD2. Germline V gives CDR1 DFQATT, CDR2 SNEGSKA (reference sequence). V trimming: 6 bases; J trimming: 6 bases; junction bases outside the gene matches: 13. The CDR3 is 14 amino acids. DNA for the CDR3: TGCAGTGCCATCCGTGGAGCGGGGGAGTCCGAGCAGTACTTC. Translation: CSAIRGAGESEQYF.

The gene calls are TRBV7-8 and TRBJ2-3; maybe TRBD2 (6 bases). The CDR3 is made up of 13 amino acids. Between the trimmed V and J ends, which lost 8 bases and 6 bases, there was a span of 15 bases. CDR1 SGHVS and CDR2 FQNEAQ come from the germline V gene. The CDR3 nucleotides are TGTGCCAGCGGACGAGGCCGGGGGGATACGCAGTATTTT. This codes for CASGRGRGDTQYF.

The gene calls are TRBV5-6 and TRBJ2-7; tentatively, D is TRBD1 (5 bases). Trimming left V 0 bases short and J 3 bases short, with 10 bases between. The CDR3 length is 14 residues. CDR1 is SGHDT, CDR2 YYEEEE, per germline. The CDR3 loop reads CASSLVGRDYEQYF. CDR3 bases: TGTGCCAGCAGCTTGGTGGGCAGGGACTACGAGCAGTACTTC.

The rearrangement links TRBV5-1 to TRBJ2-5, with D possibly being TRBD2 (5 bases). The ends were cut back, 4 bases at V and 3 bases at J, with 10 bases in the middle. The CDR3 has 13 residues. Germline V lookup: CDR1 SGHRS, CDR2 YFSETQ. The CDR3 DNA reads TGCGCCAGCAGCCCGAGGGTGGAAGAGACCCAGTACTTC. Amino acid sequence: CASSPRVEETQYF.